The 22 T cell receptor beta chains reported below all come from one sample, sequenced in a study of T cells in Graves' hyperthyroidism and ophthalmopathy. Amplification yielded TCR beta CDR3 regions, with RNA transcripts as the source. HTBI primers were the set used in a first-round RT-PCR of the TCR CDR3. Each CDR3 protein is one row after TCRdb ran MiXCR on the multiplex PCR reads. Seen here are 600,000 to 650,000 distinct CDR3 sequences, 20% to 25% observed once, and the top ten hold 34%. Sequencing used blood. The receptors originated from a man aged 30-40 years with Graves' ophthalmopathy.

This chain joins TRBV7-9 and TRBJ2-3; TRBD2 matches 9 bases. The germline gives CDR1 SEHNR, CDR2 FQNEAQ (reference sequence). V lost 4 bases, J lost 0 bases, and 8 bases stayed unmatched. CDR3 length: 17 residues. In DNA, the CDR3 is TGTGCCAGCAGCTCGACCGCCGGGACTAGCAGCACAGATACGCAGTATTTT. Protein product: CASSSTAGTSSTDTQYF. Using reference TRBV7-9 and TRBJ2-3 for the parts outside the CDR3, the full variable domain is DTGVSQNPRHKITKRGQNVTFRCDPISEHNRLYWYRQTLGQGPEFLTYFQNEAQLEKSRLLSDRFSAERPKGSFSTLEIQRTEQGDSAMYLCASSSTAGTSSTDTQYFGPGTRLTVL.

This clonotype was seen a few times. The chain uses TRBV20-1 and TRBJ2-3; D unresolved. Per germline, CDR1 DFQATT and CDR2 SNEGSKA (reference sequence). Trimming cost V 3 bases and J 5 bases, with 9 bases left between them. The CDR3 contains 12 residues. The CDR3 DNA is TGCAGTGCTAGCGGGCAGGAAGATACGCAGTATTTT. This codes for CSASGQEDTQYF.

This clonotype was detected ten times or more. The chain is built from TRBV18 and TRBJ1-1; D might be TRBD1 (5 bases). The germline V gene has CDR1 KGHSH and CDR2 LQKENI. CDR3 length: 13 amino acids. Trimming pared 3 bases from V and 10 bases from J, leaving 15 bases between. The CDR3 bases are TGTGCCAGCTCACCTCAGGGCTTTGTGGCAGCTTTCTTT. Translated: CASSPQGFVAAFF.

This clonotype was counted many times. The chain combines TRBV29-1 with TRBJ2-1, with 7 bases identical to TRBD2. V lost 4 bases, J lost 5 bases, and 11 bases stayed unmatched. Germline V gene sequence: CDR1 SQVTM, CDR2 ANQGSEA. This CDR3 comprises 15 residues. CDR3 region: CSVVGTTRQNNEQFF. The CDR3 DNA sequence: TGCAGCGTTGTGGGGACTACCAGACAGAACAATGAGCAGTTCTTC.

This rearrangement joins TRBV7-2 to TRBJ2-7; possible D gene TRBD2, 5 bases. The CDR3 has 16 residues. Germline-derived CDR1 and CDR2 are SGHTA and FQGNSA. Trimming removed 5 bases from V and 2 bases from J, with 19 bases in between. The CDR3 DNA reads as TGTGCCAGCAGCCCAACCCTTAGCCTGGGAGCCTACGAGCAGTACTTC. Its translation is CASSPTLSLGAYEQYF.

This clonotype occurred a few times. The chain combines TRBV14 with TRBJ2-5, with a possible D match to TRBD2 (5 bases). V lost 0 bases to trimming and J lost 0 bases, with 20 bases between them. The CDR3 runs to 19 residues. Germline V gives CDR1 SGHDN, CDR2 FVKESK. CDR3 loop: CASSQDQRGVAKYQETQYF. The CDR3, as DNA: TGTGCCAGCAGCCAAGATCAACGTGGAGTAGCGAAGTACCAAGAGACCCAGTACTTC.

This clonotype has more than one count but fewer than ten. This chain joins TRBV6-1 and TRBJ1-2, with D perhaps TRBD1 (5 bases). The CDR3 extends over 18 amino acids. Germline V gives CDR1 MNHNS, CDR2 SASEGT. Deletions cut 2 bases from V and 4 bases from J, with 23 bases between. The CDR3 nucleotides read TGTGCCAGCAGTGAATCGAGGCCTTTAGGGGCGGAGGGCTATGGCTACACCTTC. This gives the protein CASSESRPLGAEGYGYTF.

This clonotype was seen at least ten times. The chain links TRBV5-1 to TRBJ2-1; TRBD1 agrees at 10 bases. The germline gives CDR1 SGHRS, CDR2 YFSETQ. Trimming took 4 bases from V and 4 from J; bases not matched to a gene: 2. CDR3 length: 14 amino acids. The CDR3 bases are TGCGCCAGCAGCAGGGGACAGGGGTACAATGAGCAGTTCTTC. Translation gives CASSRGQGYNEQFF.

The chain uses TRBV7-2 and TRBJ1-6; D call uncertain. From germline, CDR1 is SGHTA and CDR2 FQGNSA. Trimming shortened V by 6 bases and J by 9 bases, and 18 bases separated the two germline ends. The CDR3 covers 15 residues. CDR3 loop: CASSPRTGKGSPLHF. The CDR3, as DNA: TGTGCCAGCAGTCCTAGGACGGGGAAAGGTTCACCCCTCCACTTT.

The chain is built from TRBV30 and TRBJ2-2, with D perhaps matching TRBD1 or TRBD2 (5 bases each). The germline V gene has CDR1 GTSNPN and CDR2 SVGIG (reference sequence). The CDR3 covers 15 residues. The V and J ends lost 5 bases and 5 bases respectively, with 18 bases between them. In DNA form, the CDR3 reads TGTGCCTGGGACCCCGGGACCCCCTTAACCGGGGAGCTGTTTTTT. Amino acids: CAWDPGTPLTGELFF.

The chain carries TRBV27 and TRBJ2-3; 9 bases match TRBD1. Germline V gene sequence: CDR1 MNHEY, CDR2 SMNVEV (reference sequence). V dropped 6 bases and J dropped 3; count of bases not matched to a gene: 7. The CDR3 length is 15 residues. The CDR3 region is CASRTDRGQTDTQYF. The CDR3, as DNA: TGTGCCAGCAGGACGGACAGGGGTCAGACAGATACGCAGTATTTT.

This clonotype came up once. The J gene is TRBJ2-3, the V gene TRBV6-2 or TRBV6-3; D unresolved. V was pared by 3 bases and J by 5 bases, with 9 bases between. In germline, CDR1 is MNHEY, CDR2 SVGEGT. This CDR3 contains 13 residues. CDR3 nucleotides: TGTGCCAGCAGTTATACGGCCAAAGATACGCAGTATTTT. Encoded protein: CASSYTAKDTQYF.

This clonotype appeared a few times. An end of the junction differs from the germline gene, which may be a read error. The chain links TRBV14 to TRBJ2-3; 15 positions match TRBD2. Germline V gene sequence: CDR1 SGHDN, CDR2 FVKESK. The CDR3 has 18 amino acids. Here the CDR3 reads CASSQGTSGGLSTDTQYF. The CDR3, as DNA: TGCGCCAGCAGCCAGGGGACTAGCGGGGGGCTCAGCACAGATACGCAGTATTTT.

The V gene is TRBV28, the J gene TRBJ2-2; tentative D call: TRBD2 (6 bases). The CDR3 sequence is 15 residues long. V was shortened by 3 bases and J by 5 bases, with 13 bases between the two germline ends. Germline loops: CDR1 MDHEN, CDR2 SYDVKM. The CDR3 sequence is CASSFAERVTGELFF. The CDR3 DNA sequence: TGTGCCAGCAGTTTTGCCGAGCGGGTGACCGGGGAGCTGTTTTTT.

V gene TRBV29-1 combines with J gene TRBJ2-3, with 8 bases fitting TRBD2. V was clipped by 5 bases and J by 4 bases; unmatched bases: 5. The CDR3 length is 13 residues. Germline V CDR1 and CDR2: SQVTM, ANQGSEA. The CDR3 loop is CSVIAGGSDTQYF. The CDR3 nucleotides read TGCAGCGTTATCGCGGGAGGCTCAGATACGCAGTATTTT.

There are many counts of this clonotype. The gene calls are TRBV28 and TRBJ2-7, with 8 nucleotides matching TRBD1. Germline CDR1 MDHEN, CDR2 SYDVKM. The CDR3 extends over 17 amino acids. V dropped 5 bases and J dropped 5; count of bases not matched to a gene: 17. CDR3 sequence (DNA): TGTGCCAGCAGTCCCACGGACAGGGATTATCCTAATGACGAGCAGTACTTC. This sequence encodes CASSPTDRDYPNDEQYF.

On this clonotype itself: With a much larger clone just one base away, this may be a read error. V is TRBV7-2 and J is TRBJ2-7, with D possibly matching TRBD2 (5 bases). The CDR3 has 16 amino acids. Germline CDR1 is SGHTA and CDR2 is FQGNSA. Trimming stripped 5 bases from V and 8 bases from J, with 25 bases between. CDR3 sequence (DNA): TGTGCCAGCAGCCCCGATTCGGGGAGTCGGGTCCACAAGCAGTACTTC. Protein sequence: CASSPDSGSRVHKQYF.

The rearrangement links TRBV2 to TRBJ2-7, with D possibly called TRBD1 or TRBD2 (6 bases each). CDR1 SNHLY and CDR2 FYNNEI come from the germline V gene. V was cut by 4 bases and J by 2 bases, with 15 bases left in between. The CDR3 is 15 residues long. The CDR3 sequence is CASSAGPGAPYEQYF. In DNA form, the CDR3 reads TGTGCCAGCAGTGCGGGCCCGGGGGCCCCCTACGAGCAGTACTTC.

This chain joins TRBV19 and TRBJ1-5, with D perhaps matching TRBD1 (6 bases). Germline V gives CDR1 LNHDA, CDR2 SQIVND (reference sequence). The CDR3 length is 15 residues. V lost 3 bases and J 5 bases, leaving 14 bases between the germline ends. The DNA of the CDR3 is TGTGCCAGTAGTATTTCGACAGGAGGATATCAGCCCCAGCATTTT. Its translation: CASSISTGGYQPQHF. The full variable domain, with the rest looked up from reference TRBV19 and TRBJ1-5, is DGGITQSPKYLFRKEGQNVTLSCEQNLNHDAMYWYRQDPGQGLRLIYYSQIVNDFQKGDIAEGYSVSREKKESFPLTVTSAQKNPTAFYLCASSISTGGYQPQHFGDGTRLSIL.

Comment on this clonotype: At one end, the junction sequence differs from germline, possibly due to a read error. Here the CDR3 DNA reads TGTGCCAGCAACCAAGGTCGTGGGAGTCCTAGTAAAGGGCAGCCCCAGCATTTT. Protein product: CASNQGRGSPSKGQPQHF. The chain has TRBV3-1 and TRBJ1-5, with D uncertain. Germline CDR1 is LGHDT and CDR2 is YNNKEL (reference sequence). This CDR3 has 18 residues.

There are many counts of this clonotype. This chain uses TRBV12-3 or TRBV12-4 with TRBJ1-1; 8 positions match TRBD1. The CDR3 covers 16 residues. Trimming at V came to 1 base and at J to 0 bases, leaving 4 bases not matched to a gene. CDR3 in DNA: TGTGCCAGCAGTTTAGGGCCAGGGGGCGTGAACACTGAAGCTTTCTTT. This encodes CASSLGPGGVNTEAFF.

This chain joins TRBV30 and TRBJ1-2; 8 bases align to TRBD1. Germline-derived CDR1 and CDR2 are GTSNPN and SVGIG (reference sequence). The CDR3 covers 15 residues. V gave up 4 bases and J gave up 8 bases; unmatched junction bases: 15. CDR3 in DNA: TGTGCCTGGACCGACCCCAGGCAGGGGGCCGCCGGCTACACCTTC. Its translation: CAWTDPRQGAAGYTF.